This T cell receptor (beta chain) was identified during a study of shared clonotypes between healthy human individuals. Replicate PCRs for sorted subsets used approximately 190 ng DNA; this equaled 25,000 to 35,000 T cell genomes. Only in-frame clones appear in the TCRdb table, and some are missing; sequencing was by immunoSEQ multiplex PCR. The top ten hold 8.5% to 12% of the sample, which has about 340,000 clones, less than 75% seen once. Germline V gene sequence: CDR1 SGHNT, CDR2 YYREEE (reference sequence). The germline V and J ends were trimmed by 2 bases and 5 bases, with 20 bases remaining between them. The CDR3 length is 16 residues.

V is TRBV5-4 and J is TRBJ2-7; no reliable D call. The sample comprised memory CD4+ T cells sorted from blood. Subset of the sample: CD45RA-negative fraction. The sequence came from a man aged 25-40 years in good health. In nucleotides, the CDR3 is TGTGCCAGCAGCTTTCGGTTATCAGAATTGAGCGACGAGCAGTACTTC. As protein: CASSFRLSELSDEQYF. Based on the CDR3 plus reference TRBV5-4 and TRBJ2-7, the full variable domain is ETGVTQSPTHLIKTRGQQVTLRCSSQSGHNTVSWYQQALGQGPQFIFQYYREEENGRGNFPPRFSGLQFPNYSSELNVNALELDDSALYLCASSFRLSELSDEQYFGPGTRLTVT.